This T cell receptor beta chain derives from a study of cytomegalovirus exposure and HLA in healthy donors. Trimming removed 4 bases from V and 3 bases from J, with 16 bases in between. Germline V gene sequence: CDR1 SGHDT, CDR2 YYEEEE. The CDR3 runs 16 residues. Whole-study results and caveats: Researchers reported in a later analysis that a missense DCLRE1C variant was tied to TCR beta V- and J-gene trimming. Altogether, some 170 TCR beta chains were recorded as cytomegalovirus-associated.

As regards this clone: Its antigen remains unidentified.

13 Jbeta primers and 60 Vbeta primers were used for the PCR. Assay: immunoSEQ multiplex PCR; the TCRdb copy retains only in-frame clones and omits some. The data contain about 180,000 clones, roughly 83% of them singletons. Sequencing was carried out using PBMCs. V usage is TRBV5-6 and J usage is TRBJ2-2, with D tentatively TRBD2 (5 bases). The receptor was isolated from a young man in good health and CMV-seronegative. CDR3: CASSQIRPGDTGELFF. CDR3 bases: TGTGCCAGCAGCCAAATACGACCCGGGGACACCGGGGAGCTGTTTTTT.